The source of this T cell receptor (beta chain) is a study of OX40 agonist ivuxolimab in advanced cancers. Study overall: The patients' treatment was ivuxolimab, an agonistic anti-OX40 (CD134) antibody. Three patients, one with hepatocellular carcinoma and two with cutaneous melanoma, responded partially. Study-level findings and limits: Which antigen the expanded peripheral T cells recognized is unknown.

Unmatched junction bases numbered 3, after V lost 2 bases and J lost 5 bases. This CDR3 region has 13 residues. CDR1 is GTSNPN, CDR2 SVGIG, per germline (reference sequence). Measured with immunoSEQ multiplex PCR; TCRdb has only the in-frame clones, and not every one. Of tens of thousands of clones listed, 85% to 90% are singletons. Concerning this clone: As yet, its antigen is unknown.

V gene TRBV30 combines with J gene TRBJ2-5, with 9 bases lining up with TRBD2. Sequenced material: CD4+ or CD8+ T cells sorted from blood, taken in a trial of the OX40 agonist ivuxolimab. The receptor was isolated from an adult with an advanced solid tumor such as melanoma, head and neck, liver or kidney cancer. CDR3 protein: CAWSYSGGETQYF. As DNA, the CDR3 is TGTGCCTGGAGTTACAGCGGGGGGGAGACCCAGTACTTC.